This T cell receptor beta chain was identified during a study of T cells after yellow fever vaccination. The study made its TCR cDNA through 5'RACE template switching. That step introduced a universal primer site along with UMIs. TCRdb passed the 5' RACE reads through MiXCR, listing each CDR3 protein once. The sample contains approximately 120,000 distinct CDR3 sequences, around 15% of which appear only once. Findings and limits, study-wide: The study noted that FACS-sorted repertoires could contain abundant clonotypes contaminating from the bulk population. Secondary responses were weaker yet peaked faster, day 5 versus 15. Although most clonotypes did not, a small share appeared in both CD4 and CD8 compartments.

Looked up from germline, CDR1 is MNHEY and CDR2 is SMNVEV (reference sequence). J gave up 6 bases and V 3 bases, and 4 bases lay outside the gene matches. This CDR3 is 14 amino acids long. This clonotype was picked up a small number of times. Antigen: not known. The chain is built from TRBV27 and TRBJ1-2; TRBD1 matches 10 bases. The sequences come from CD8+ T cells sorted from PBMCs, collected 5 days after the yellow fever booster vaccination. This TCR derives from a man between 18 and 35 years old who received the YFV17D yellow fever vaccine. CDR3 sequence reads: CASSFTGTGDGYTF. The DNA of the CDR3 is TGTGCCAGCAGTTTTACCGGGACAGGGGATGGCTACACCTTC.